The 23 T cell receptor beta chains reported below all come from one sample, sequenced in a study of shared clonotypes between healthy human individuals. Repertoires were generated with immunoSEQ multiplex PCR, while TCRdb's copy carries only in-frame clones and drops some. The sample lists roughly 650,000 clones, approximately 96% occurring once. Naive CD8 cells were CD45RO-negative, positively selected for CCR7, excluding terminally differentiated effector memory CD45RA+ cells. The specimen sequenced was naive CD8+ T cells sorted from blood. These receptor sequences come from a woman aged 25-40 years in good health.

This chain links TRBV28 with TRBJ1-1, with D possibly matching TRBD1 (5 bases). The CDR3 is made up of 17 amino acids. Trimming left V 6 bases short and J 0 bases short, with 20 bases between. The germline gives CDR1 MDHEN, CDR2 SYDVKM. Here the CDR3 reads CASSPGYGEGMNTEAFF. DNA of the CDR3: TGTGCCAGCAGCCCAGGTTACGGGGAGGGGATGAACACTGAAGCTTTCTTT.

V usage is TRBV7-9 and J usage is TRBJ2-7; 14 nucleotides agree with TRBD2. With V trimmed by 5 bases and J by 1 base, 10 bases remained unmatched. The CDR3 length is 18 residues. Looked up from germline, CDR1 is SEHNR and CDR2 is FQNEAQ (reference sequence). The CDR3 DNA reads as TGTGCCAGCAGCCGGGGACTAGCGGGGGAAAATCCATCCTACGAGCAGTACTTC. Its protein product is CASSRGLAGENPSYEQYF.

The CDR3 DNA is TGTGCCAGCATTACAGGGGCGTATGAGCAGTTCTTC. The encoded protein is CASITGAYEQFF. The chain has TRBV2 and TRBJ2-1, with TRBD1 matching 7 bases. This CDR3 has 12 residues. V dropped 7 bases and J dropped 8; count of bases not matched to a gene: 5. Germline CDR1 SNHLY, CDR2 FYNNEI.

The J gene is TRBJ2-7, the V gene TRBV4-1, with 10 bases aligning to TRBD2. Trimming cost V 3 bases and J 3 bases; bases outside gene matches: 23. This CDR3 contains 21 residues. Germline V gives CDR1 MGHRA, CDR2 YSYEKL. The CDR3 spells CASSHVNLVFGTSGTNYEQYF. CDR3 nucleotides: TGCGCCAGCAGCCATGTAAACTTGGTTTTTGGAACTAGCGGGACCAACTACGAGCAGTACTTC.

The CDR3 DNA reads as TGTGCCAGCAGCGAGGTGACAGGGGATGCTTTCTTT. This gives the protein CASSEVTGDAFF. V gene TRBV5-4 combines with J gene TRBJ1-1; the match to TRBD1 covers 8 bases. Germline trimming cut 4 bases from V and 11 bases from J; bases unmatched to any gene: 7. The CDR3 runs to 12 residues. From germline, CDR1 is SGHNT and CDR2 YYREEE (reference sequence).

Regarding this clone: Different DNA sequences within this sample yield the same CDR3. The chain combines TRBV27 with TRBJ1-1; D is perhaps TRBD1 (5 bases). The V end was cut by 4 bases, the J end by 4 bases, with 7 bases between. This CDR3 region has 12 residues. CDR1 is MNHEY and CDR2 is SMNVEV in the germline V gene (reference sequence). The CDR3 region is CASSSGGTEAFF. Here the CDR3 DNA reads TGTGCCAGCAGTTCCGGGGGCACTGAAGCTTTCTTT.

The chain couples TRBV6-1 to TRBJ2-5, with TRBD2 matching 7 bases. V was clipped by 7 bases and J by 4 bases; unmatched bases: 12. Germline assignment: CDR1 MNHNS and CDR2 SASEGT. There are 15 residues in the CDR3. CDR3 nucleotide sequence: TGTGCCAGCATTCGGCGGGAGCGCCTGACAGAGACCCAGTACTTC. Protein: CASIRRERLTETQYF.

The V call is TRBV30, the J call TRBJ2-7, with D perhaps matching TRBD2 (6 bases). Trimming left V 0 bases short and J 2 bases short, with 8 bases between. The CDR3 runs to 13 residues. Germline V gene sequence: CDR1 GTSNPN, CDR2 SVGIG (reference sequence). CDR3 bases: TGTGCCTGGAGTGTTGGCGGGGCCTACGAGCAGTACTTC. Encoded protein: CAWSVGGAYEQYF.

J is TRBJ1-2 and V is TRBV25-1; unclear D gene. Germline V lookup: CDR1 MGHDK, CDR2 SYGVNS. V was clipped by 3 bases and J by 5 bases, with 10 bases between them. CDR3 length equals 13 residues. The CDR3 bases are TGTGCCAGCAGTGATAGTTCTCTATATGGCTACACCTTC. This translates into CASSDSSLYGYTF.

This CDR3 is CASSFVGSYEQYF. CDR3 in DNA: TGTGCCAGCAGTTTCGTGGGATCCTACGAGCAGTACTTC. The chain carries TRBV28 and TRBJ2-7; D uncertain. Germline values: CDR1 MDHEN, CDR2 SYDVKM. This CDR3 comprises 13 residues. The V gene lost 3 bases and the J gene lost 1 base, with 7 bases spanning the gap.

The chain is built from TRBV9 and TRBJ2-2, with TRBD2 matching over 14 bases. Germline CDR1 is SGDLS and CDR2 is YYNGEE. V was pared by 0 bases and J by 6 bases, with 13 bases of the junction left unmatched. The CDR3 has 20 residues. CDR3 in amino acids: CASSVALRLAGGQGAGELFF. DNA for the CDR3: TGTGCCAGCAGCGTAGCTCTAAGACTAGCGGGAGGGCAAGGAGCCGGGGAGCTGTTTTTT.

This chain joins TRBV28 and TRBJ1-1; tentative D call: TRBD1 (6 bases). The germline gives CDR1 MDHEN, CDR2 SYDVKM. Trimming took 6 bases from V and 0 from J, leaving 14 bases between them. This CDR3 contains 15 residues. The CDR3 loop reads CASSVTGDMNTEAFF. The CDR3 bases are TGTGCCAGCAGCGTGACAGGCGATATGAACACTGAAGCTTTCTTT.

The chain carries TRBV7-9 and TRBJ2-1; TRBD2 might be the D (5 bases). The CDR3 covers 16 residues. Between the trimmed V and J ends, which lost 5 bases and 6 bases, there was a span of 20 bases. Germline assignment: CDR1 SEHNR and CDR2 FQNEAQ (reference sequence). CDR3 in DNA: TGTGCCAGCAGCCCAATAAGAGGGTGGTCTTTCAATGAGCAGTTCTTC. It codes for CASSPIRGWSFNEQFF.

A single count supports this clone. The chain carries TRBV6-5 and TRBJ1-2, with unresolved D. Trimming left V 0 bases short and J 8 bases short, with 13 bases between. Germline V gene data show CDR1 as MNHEY and CDR2 as SVGAGI. The CDR3 consists of 14 residues. CDR3: CASSYSEGPKGYTF. CDR3 bases: TGTGCCAGCAGTTACTCGGAAGGGCCGAAGGGCTACACCTTC.

This chain joins TRBV27 and TRBJ1-1, with TRBD1 identical over 7 bases. Germline trimming cut 8 bases from V and 4 bases from J; bases unmatched to any gene: 10. Germline lookup yields CDR1 MNHEY and CDR2 SMNVEV (reference sequence). This CDR3 has 14 residues. CDR3 sequence (DNA): TGTGCCAGCCGCTTAAGGGGACAGACCACTGAAGCTTTCTTT. This encodes CASRLRGQTTEAFF.

This clone was counted between two and nine times. The same CDR3 is also encoded by other DNA sequences in this sample. The V and J genes are TRBV5-4 and TRBJ2-5; the D gene is possibly TRBD2 (5 bases). The CDR3 consists of 13 residues. Deletions cut 3 bases from V and 1 base from J, with 7 bases between. The germline V gene has CDR1 SGHNT and CDR2 YYREEE (reference sequence). CDR3 amino acids: CASSWESQETQYF. CDR3 sequence (DNA): TGTGCCAGCAGCTGGGAGAGCCAAGAGACCCAGTACTTC.

This clone was found a few times. The chain couples TRBV18 to TRBJ1-3; 8 nucleotides align to TRBD1. There are 16 residues in the CDR3. CDR1 and CDR2 from the germline V gene are KGHSH and LQKENI. V lost 8 bases, J lost 4 bases, and 13 bases stayed unmatched. CDR3 sequence reads: CASRTLRGPLGNTIYF. The CDR3 nucleotides read TGTGCCAGCCGGACCCTCAGGGGGCCGTTGGGAAACACCATATATTTT.

This clone was observed a single time. This chain uses TRBV28 with TRBJ1-1; weak D call: TRBD1 (5 bases). This CDR3 is built from 14 residues. The ends were cut back, 3 bases at V and 4 bases at J, with 12 bases in the middle. In germline, CDR1 is MDHEN, CDR2 SYDVKM. The CDR3 DNA follows: TGTGCCAGCAGTTTCGGGGGTTACGGCACTGAAGCTTTCTTT. It is translated as CASSFGGYGTEAFF.

The chain uses TRBV4-1 and TRBJ2-3, with TRBD2 identical over 8 bases. The CDR3 contains 17 residues. CDR1 is MGHRA and CDR2 is YSYEKL in the germline V gene. The V segment lost 0 bases and the J segment 2 bases; nucleotides outside the gene matches: 7. The CDR3 is CASSQDRPSGLTDTQYF. The CDR3 DNA follows: TGCGCCAGCAGCCAAGATAGGCCTAGCGGGCTCACAGATACGCAGTATTTT.

The rearrangement uses TRBV9 and TRBJ2-7, with D perhaps given as TRBD1 or TRBD2 (5 bases each). CDR3 length: 15 amino acids. V was shortened by 0 bases and J by 3 bases, with 13 bases between the two germline ends. Per the germline V gene, CDR1 is SGDLS and CDR2 is YYNGEE. CDR3 amino acids: CASSVGQGPSYEQYF. CDR3 sequence (DNA): TGTGCCAGCAGCGTAGGGCAGGGACCTAGCTACGAGCAGTACTTC.

The J gene is TRBJ2-2, the V gene TRBV15; D is perhaps TRBD1 or TRBD2 (5 bases each). V gave up 4 bases and J gave up 6 bases, with 18 bases separating them. CDR3 length equals 16 residues. Germline-derived CDR1 and CDR2 are LNHNV and YYDKDF (reference sequence). The CDR3 sequence: CATSNSGRSWAGELFF. The CDR3 DNA is TGTGCCACCAGCAATTCGGGACGTTCTTGGGCCGGGGAGCTGTTTTTT.

J is TRBJ1-2 and V is TRBV7-9; 7 bases match TRBD1. This CDR3 has 16 residues. The ends lost 5 bases at V and 4 bases at J; junction bases unmatched: 13. Per germline, CDR1 SEHNR and CDR2 FQNEAQ (reference sequence). The CDR3 bases are TGTGCCAGCAGCCCTAAAACAGGGGATCGGGCCTATGGCTACACCTTC. This sequence encodes CASSPKTGDRAYGYTF. Supplemented by reference TRBV7-9 and TRBJ1-2, the full variable domain reads DTGVSQNPRHKITKRGQNVTFRCDPISEHNRLYWYRQTLGQGPEFLTYFQNEAQLEKSRLLSDRFSAERPKGSFSTLEIQRTEQGDSAMYLCASSPKTGDRAYGYTFGSGTRLTVV.

This sequence joins TRBV19 and TRBJ2-1, with 7 bases matching TRBD2. This CDR3 has 15 residues. The V and J ends lost 2 bases and 8 bases, in that order; junction bases with no gene match: 9. Germline V lookup: CDR1 LNHDA, CDR2 SQIVND (reference sequence). The CDR3 spells CASSISRTSSDEQFF. The DNA of the CDR3 is TGTGCCAGTAGTATATCCCGGACTAGTTCTGATGAGCAGTTCTTC.